This T cell receptor (beta chain) was sequenced for a study of Ad26.COV2.S vaccination and SARS-CoV-2 variants. V lost 7 bases and J 2 bases, leaving 14 bases between the germline ends. CDR1 and CDR2 from the germline V gene are MDHEN and SYDVKM. The CDR3 runs 15 residues. Using immunoSEQ multiplex PCR, the repertoire was profiled, and TCRdb retains in-frame clones only, with some absent. The table lists under 600,000 clones, roughly nine tenths of them singletons. Sample treatment: roughly 18 received Ad26.COV2.S at low or high dose, single or two shots; 5 received placebo; per-sample allocation not given. Day 63 following the first vaccine or placebo injection was when the samples were taken.

The gene calls are TRBV28 and TRBJ1-4, with D possibly matching TRBD1 (6 bases). The receptor comes from a person aged 18-60 years who received the Ad26.COV2.S COVID-19 vaccine or a placebo. The sample here was peripheral blood, taken in a trial of Ad26.COV2.S vaccine versus placebo. CDR3 bases: TGTGCCAGCAAACGGGGGGGGCAGACTAATGAAAAACTGTTTTTT. It codes for CASKRGGQTNEKLFF.